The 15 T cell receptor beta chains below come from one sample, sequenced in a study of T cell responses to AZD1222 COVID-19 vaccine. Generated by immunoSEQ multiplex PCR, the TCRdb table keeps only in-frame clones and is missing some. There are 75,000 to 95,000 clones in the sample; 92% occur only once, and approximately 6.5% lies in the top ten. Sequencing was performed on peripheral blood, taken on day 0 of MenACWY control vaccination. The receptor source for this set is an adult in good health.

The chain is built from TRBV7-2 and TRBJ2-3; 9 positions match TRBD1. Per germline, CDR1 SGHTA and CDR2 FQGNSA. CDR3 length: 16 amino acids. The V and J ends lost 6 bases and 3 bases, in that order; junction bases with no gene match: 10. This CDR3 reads CASRTIRDRVTDTQYF. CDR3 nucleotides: TGTGCCAGCAGAACCATCCGGGACAGGGTGACAGATACGCAGTATTTT.

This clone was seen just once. Written as DNA, the CDR3 is TGCGCCAGCAGCAGGAATGGAGGGACGAACACCGGGGAGCTGTTTTTT. Its translation: CASSRNGGTNTGELFF. V and J are TRBV5-1 and TRBJ2-2; D is possibly TRBD2 (6 bases). From germline, CDR1 is SGHRS and CDR2 YFSETQ. The CDR3 length is 16 residues. V was shortened by 4 bases and J by 0 bases, with 13 bases between the two germline ends.

CDR3 coding DNA: TGTGCCAGCACTAGCCACCTCTCCTACGAGCAGTACTTC. It yields the protein CASTSHLSYEQYF. The chain couples TRBV6-5 to TRBJ2-7, with a weak D call TRBD2 (5 bases). Germline V lookup: CDR1 MNHEY, CDR2 SVGAGI. The CDR3 totals 13 residues. Trimming stripped 7 bases from V and 0 bases from J, with 10 bases between.

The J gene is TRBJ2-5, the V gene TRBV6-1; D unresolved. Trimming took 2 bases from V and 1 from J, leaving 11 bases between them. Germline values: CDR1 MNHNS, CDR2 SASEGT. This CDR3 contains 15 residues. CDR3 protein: CASSELIRSQETQYF. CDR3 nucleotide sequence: TGTGCCAGCAGTGAATTAATCCGGAGCCAAGAGACCCAGTACTTC.

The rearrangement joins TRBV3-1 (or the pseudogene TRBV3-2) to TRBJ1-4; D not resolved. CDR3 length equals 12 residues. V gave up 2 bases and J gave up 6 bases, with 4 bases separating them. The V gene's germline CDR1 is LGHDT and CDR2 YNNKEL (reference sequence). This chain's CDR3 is CASSQWYEKLFF. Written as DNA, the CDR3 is TGTGCCAGCAGCCAATGGTATGAAAAACTGTTTTTT.

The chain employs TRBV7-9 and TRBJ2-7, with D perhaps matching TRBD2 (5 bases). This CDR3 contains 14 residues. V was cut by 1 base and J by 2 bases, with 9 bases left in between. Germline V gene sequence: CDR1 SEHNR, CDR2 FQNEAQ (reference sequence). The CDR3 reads CASSLGGVTYEQYF. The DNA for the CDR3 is TGTGCCAGCAGCTTAGGGGGAGTAACCTACGAGCAGTACTTC.

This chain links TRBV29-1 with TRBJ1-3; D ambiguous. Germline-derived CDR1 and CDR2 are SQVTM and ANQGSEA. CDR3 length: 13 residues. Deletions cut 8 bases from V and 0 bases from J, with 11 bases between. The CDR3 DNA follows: TGCAGCATGAGTGGGAGCTCTGGAAACACCATATATTTT. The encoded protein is CSMSGSSGNTIYF.

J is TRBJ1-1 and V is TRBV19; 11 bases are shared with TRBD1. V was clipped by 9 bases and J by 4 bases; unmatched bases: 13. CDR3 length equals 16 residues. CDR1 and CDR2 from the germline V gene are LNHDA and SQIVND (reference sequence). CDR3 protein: CASELGQGAGGTEAFF. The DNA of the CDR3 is TGTGCCAGCGAACTAGGACAGGGGGCTGGTGGCACTGAAGCTTTCTTT.

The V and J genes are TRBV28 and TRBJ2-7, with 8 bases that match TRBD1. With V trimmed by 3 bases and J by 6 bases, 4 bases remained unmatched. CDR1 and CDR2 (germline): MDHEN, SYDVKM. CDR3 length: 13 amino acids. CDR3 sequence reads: CASSLHTGGEQYF. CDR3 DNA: TGTGCCAGCAGTTTGCACACAGGGGGCGAGCAGTACTTC. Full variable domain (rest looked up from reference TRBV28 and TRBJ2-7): DVKVTQSSRYLVKRTGEKVFLECVQDMDHENMFWYRQDPGLGLRLIYFSYDVKMKEKGDIPEGYSVSREKKERFSLILESASTNQTSMYLCASSLHTGGEQYFGPGTRLTVT.

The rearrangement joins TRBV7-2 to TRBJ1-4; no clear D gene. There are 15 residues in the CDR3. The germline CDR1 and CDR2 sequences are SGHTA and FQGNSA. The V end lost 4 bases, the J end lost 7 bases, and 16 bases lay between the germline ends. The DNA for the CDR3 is TGTGCCAGCAGCTCCTCCTTAGCGGATTCTGAAAAACTGTTTTTT. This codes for CASSSSLADSEKLFF.

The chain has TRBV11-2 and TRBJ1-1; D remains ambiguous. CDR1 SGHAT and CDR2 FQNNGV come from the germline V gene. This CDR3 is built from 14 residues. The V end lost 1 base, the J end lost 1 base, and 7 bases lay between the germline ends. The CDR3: CASSLAAGNTEAFF. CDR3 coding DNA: TGTGCCAGCAGCTTAGCTGCGGGGAACACTGAAGCTTTCTTT.

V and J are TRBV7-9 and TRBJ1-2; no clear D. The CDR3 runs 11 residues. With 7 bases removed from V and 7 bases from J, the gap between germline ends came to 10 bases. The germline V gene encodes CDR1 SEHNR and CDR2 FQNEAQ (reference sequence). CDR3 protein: CASTPRIGYTF. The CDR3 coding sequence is TGTGCCAGCACCCCTCGTATTGGCTACACCTTC.

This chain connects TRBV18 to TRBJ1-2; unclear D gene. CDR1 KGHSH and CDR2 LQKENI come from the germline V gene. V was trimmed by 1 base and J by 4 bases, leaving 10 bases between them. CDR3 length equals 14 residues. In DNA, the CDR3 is TGTGCCAGCTCACCACAAGCAGAAGCCTATGGCTACACCTTC. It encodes CASSPQAEAYGYTF.

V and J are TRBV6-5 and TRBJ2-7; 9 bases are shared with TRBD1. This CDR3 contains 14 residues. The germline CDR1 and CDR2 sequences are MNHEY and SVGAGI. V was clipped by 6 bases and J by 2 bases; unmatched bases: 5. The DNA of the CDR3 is TGTGCCAGCAGCCGAACAGGGGGCCCCTACGAGCAGTACTTC. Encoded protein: CASSRTGGPYEQYF.

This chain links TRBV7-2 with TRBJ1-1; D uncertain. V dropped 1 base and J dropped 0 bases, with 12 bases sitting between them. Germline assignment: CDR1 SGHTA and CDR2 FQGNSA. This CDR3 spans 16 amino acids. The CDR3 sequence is CASSLGGGRMNTEAFF. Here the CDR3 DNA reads TGTGCCAGCAGCTTAGGTGGTGGACGCATGAACACTGAAGCTTTCTTT.